A selection of T cell receptor beta chains follows, all from one sample in a study of Ad26.COV2.S vaccination and SARS-CoV-2 variants. Using immunoSEQ multiplex PCR, the repertoire was profiled, and TCRdb retains in-frame clones only, with some absent. The profile shows some 410,000 clones, about 92% of them singletons. The sequencing used peripheral blood, collected in a trial of Ad26.COV2.S vaccine versus placebo. These TCRs come from a person aged 18 to 59 who received the Ad26.COV2.S COVID-19 vaccine or a placebo. Both conserved end residues are part of each CDR3. The D gene is left open where the match is weak. The size of a clone is reported for some rows only, either as once, few or many, or as a class for expanded clones.

NA | TRBD1 | TRBJ1-6 | TRBV3-1/TRBV3-2 | TGTGCCAGCAGCCAAGATTGGGGACAGACTAATTCACCCCTCCACTTT | CASSQDWGQTNSPLHF
NA | NA | TRBJ2-7 | TRBV29-1 | TGCAGCGTTGTGGACTACGAGCAGTACTTC | CSVVDYEQYF
NA | TRBD1 | TRBJ2-7 | TRBV28 | TGTGCCAGCAGTTTCGGGGGGACCGGGACAGGGATATACGAGCAGTACTTC | CASSFGGTGTGIYEQYF
NA | NA | TRBJ1-1 | TRBV7-8 | TGTGCCAGCAGCTTAACGAGGGGGGTGAACACTGAAGCTTTCTTT | CASSLTRGVNTEAFF
NA | NA | TRBJ1-3 | TRBV4-3 | TGCGCCAGCAGCCCCCGGGACCTTTCTGGAAACACCATATATTTT | CASSPRDLSGNTIYF
NA | NA | TRBJ2-7 | TRBV30 | TGTGCCTGGAGTGAAATTACAGGAAGCGAGCAGTACTTC | CAWSEITGSEQYF
NA | TRBD2 | TRBJ2-1 | TRBV27 | TGTGCCAGCAGTATACTTAGCGGGGGGGCCGGGAATGAGCAGTTCTTC | CASSILSGGAGNEQFF
NA | TRBD1 | TRBJ1-2 | TRBV23-1 | TGCGCCAGCACCGACGACAGGGCGGTCTATGGCTACACCTTC | CASTDDRAVYGYTF
NA | TRBD1 | TRBJ1-1 | TRBV30 | TGTGCCTGGAGGAAACAGGGGATGGCTGAAGCTTTCTTT | CAWRKQGMAEAFF
NA | TRBD1 | TRBJ2-7 | TRBV4-1 | TGCGCCAGCAGCCTGTCGAGGGGACAGCTAATCTACGAGCAGTACTTC | CASSLSRGQLIYEQYF
NA | NA | TRBJ2-7 | TRBV11-2 | TGTGCCAGCAGCCCGCGCTACGAGCAGTACTTC | CASSPRYEQYF
NA | NA | TRBJ1-6 | TRBV27 | TGTGCCAGCAGTTTTCGTAATTCACCCCTCCACTTT | CASSFRNSPLHF
NA | TRBD2 | TRBJ2-3 | TRBV7-9 | TGTGCCAGCAGGTCCTGGCTAGCGGGGGATACGCAGTATTTT | CASRSWLAGDTQYF
NA | NA | TRBJ1-4 | TRBV15 | TGTGCCACCAGCTTGCCTCCTGTGGGTGAAAAACTGTTTTTT | CATSLPPVGEKLFF
NA | NA | TRBJ1-1 | TRBV6-5 | TGTGCCAGCAGCAGGGGCTCCCTGAACACTGAAGCTTTCTTT | CASSRGSLNTEAFF
NA | NA | TRBJ1-1 | TRBV28 | TGTGCCAGCAGTTCCCGAATCCAGAAAGCTTTCTTT | CASSSRIQKAFF
NA | NA | TRBJ2-7 | TRBV12-3/TRBV12-4 | TGTGCCAGCAGTCGAGTCTCCGAGCAGTACTTC | CASSRVSEQYF
NA | NA | TRBJ2-7 | TRBV7-8 | TGTGCCAGCAGCCACGGTTCCTCCTACGAGCAGTACTTC | CASSHGSSYEQYF
NA | NA | TRBJ2-7 | TRBV6-5 | TGTGCCAGCAGTTACTCGGGTCGCGACGAGCAGTACTTC | CASSYSGRDEQYF
NA | NA | TRBJ2-1 | TRBV7-8 | TGTGCCAGCAGCTTATTAGGCTCCTACAATGAGCAGTTCTTC | CASSLLGSYNEQFF
NA | NA | TRBJ1-3 | TRBV30 | TGTGCCTGGAGTGTACTTCCGGGCATGAGCTCTGGAAACACCATATATTTT | CAWSVLPGMSSGNTIYF
NA | TRBD1 | TRBJ2-7 | TRBV3-1/TRBV3-2 | TGTGCCAGCAGCCCTGACAGGGGTGGGTACTACGAGCAGTACTTC | CASSPDRGGYYEQYF
NA | NA | TRBJ2-1 | TRBV13 | TGTGCCAGCAGCCCTTATGGGGGGACTTTCTCCTACAATGAGCAGTTCTTC | CASSPYGGTFSYNEQFF
NA | TRBD1 | TRBJ2-1 | TRBV24-1 | TGTGCCACCAAAGCAGCGACAGGGGTGCATGAGCAGTTCTTC | CATKAATGVHEQFF
NA | NA | TRBJ1-4 | TRBV6-1 | TGTGCCAGCAGTGAGGGGAAGGGTTATAAGTCTAATGAAAAACTGTTTTTT | CASSEGKGYKSNEKLFF
NA | TRBD1 | TRBJ2-7 | TRBV7-2 | TGTGCCAGCACACGGATGGGGACAGGGGGCGTAGAGCAGTACTTC | CASTRMGTGGVEQYF
once | NA | TRBJ1-4 | TRBV23-1 | TGCGCCAGCAGTCAGACCAAATCCCGATCCAGGGCGGGTAATGAAAAACTGTTTTTT | CASSQTKSRSRAGNEKLFF
NA | NA | TRBJ2-3 | TRBV4-1 | TGCGCCAGCAGCCAAACCAGGACTCCCTCCGATACGCAGTATTTT | CASSQTRTPSDTQYF
NA | TRBD1 | TRBJ2-5 | TRBV6-5 | TGTGCCAGCTCCGAGATGAACAGGGGCTTGGAGACCCAGTACTTC | CASSEMNRGLETQYF
NA | NA | TRBJ2-5 | TRBV5-1 | TGCGCCAGCAGCTTGGAATCCGGGGATTTCCAAATGAACCAAGAGACCCAGTACTTC | CASSLESGDFQMNQETQYF
NA | NA | TRBJ2-2 | TRBV5-6 | TGTGCCAGCAGCTGGGGGACGGGGGACACCGGGGAGCTGTTTTTT | CASSWGTGDTGELFF
NA | NA | TRBJ2-5 | TRBV5-6 | TGTGCCAGCAGCTATCGGGGCAGGGAAGAGACCCAGTACTTC | CASSYRGREETQYF
NA | NA | TRBJ2-7 | TRBV5-1 | TGCGCCAGCAGCTTGGGGTCTGGGGAATCCTACGAGCAGTACTTC | CASSLGSGESYEQYF
NA | TRBD2 | TRBJ2-7 | TRBV18 | TGTGCCAGCTCACCATTGGCTAGCGGGTCCTACGAGCAGTACTTC | CASSPLASGSYEQYF
NA | TRBD2 | TRBJ2-5 | TRBV5-8 | TGTGCCAGCAGCCCCGGGACTAGCGGGGGTGCGGAGACCCAGTACTTC | CASSPGTSGGAETQYF
NA | NA | TRBJ2-7 | TRBV2 | TGTGCCAGCAGTGAAAGGTATAAGGACTTTACAGCCTACGAGCAGTACTTC | CASSERYKDFTAYEQYF
NA | TRBD1 | TRBJ2-3 | TRBV7-9 | TGTGCCAGCAGCTCCGGGACAGGGATCACAGATACGCAGTATTTT | CASSSGTGITDTQYF
NA | NA | TRBJ2-1 | TRBV15 | TGTGCCACCAGCAGAGATGCCAGCCAGGCCAATGAGCAGTTCTTC | CATSRDASQANEQFF
NA | NA | TRBJ1-1 | TRBV6-5 | TGTGCCAGCAGTTACGAATACATGAACACTGAAGCTTTCTTT | CASSYEYMNTEAFF
NA | TRBD1 | TRBJ1-2 | TRBV6-5 | TGTGCCAGCAGTAGAGGGACAGGGGGAGGCTACACCTTC | CASSRGTGGGYTF
NA | NA | TRBJ1-1 | TRBV4-3 | TGCGCCAGCAGCCAAGATTCCAGGCGCTGGAACACTGAAGCTTTCTTT | CASSQDSRRWNTEAFF
few | NA | TRBJ1-2 | TRBV5-4 | TGTGCCAGCAGCGACACGACAGGAATTTATGGCTACACCTTC | CASSDTTGIYGYTF
NA | TRBD1 | TRBJ2-7 | TRBV18 | TGTGCCAGCTCACCTTTTCGACAGGGGGCGACCTACGAGCAGTACTTC | CASSPFRQGATYEQYF
NA | NA | TRBJ2-7 | TRBV7-2 | TGTGCCAGCAGCTTAGTGGCGGGGCTCGGGGCCTACGAGCAGTACTTC | CASSLVAGLGAYEQYF
NA | NA | TRBJ2-7 | TRBV7-2 | TGTGCCAGCAGCTCTCTAAGCAGCGGCGAGCAGTACTTC | CASSSLSSGEQYF